This paragraph reports one T cell receptor (beta chain). Antigen unknown. This CDR3 has 14 residues. Per germline, CDR1 MNHEY and CDR2 SMNVEV (reference sequence). Trimming stripped 3 bases from V and 0 bases from J, with 8 bases between. The PCR employed 60 Vbeta primers together with 13 Jbeta primers. TCRdb's table, derived via immunoSEQ multiplex PCR, lists solely in-frame clones and lacks some. This repertoire shows 110,000 to 150,000 clones, 60% to 85% found once; its top ten account for more than 0.9%. The sample comes from a study of cytomegalovirus exposure and HLA in healthy donors. Study information: Earlier, 150 million to 200 million T cells were analyzed, and approximately 110 million unique TCR beta sequences were found among them.

Study-level points and caveats: Some TCR beta chains (roughly 150 of them) were listed as cytomegalovirus-associated. The study reported that TCR beta sequences accurately predicted HLA-A and HLA-B alleles in most subjects.

This TCR was sampled from a male donor in good health and CMV-seropositive. The chain employs TRBV27 and TRBJ1-1; D is possibly TRBD1 (6 bases). The specimen sequenced was PBMCs. CDR3: CASSFQGMNTEAFF. CDR3 bases: TGTGCCAGCAGTTTCCAGGGGATGAACACTGAAGCTTTCTTT.